These T cell receptor beta chains were read from a single sample in a study of cytomegalovirus exposure and HLA in healthy donors. Measured with immunoSEQ multiplex PCR; TCRdb has only the in-frame clones, and not every one. This listing includes some 130,000 clones. Material: PBMCs. Receptors were obtained from a woman between 40 and 55 years old in good health and CMV-seropositive. Each CDR3 is given with its conserved first and last residue. Fields, in order: J gene, V gene, CDR3 protein.

>TRBJ1-4|TRBV7-9
CASRRQGTTNEKLFF
>TRBJ2-5|TRBV25-1
CASNSAGTSGETQYF
>TRBJ2-7|TRBV27
CASSLSGTTSSYEQYF
>TRBJ2-7|TRBV19
CASRLAESSYEQYF
>TRBJ2-7|TRBV6-5
CASRRTGSEGEQYF
>TRBJ2-3|TRBV7-2
CASSLVDWRNTDTQYF
>TRBJ1-2|TRBV11-2
CASSLVRVTLYGYTF
>TRBJ2-5|TRBV11-2
CASSLDSPSSRGQETQYF
>TRBJ2-3|TRBV7-9
CASSLAGVVSDTQYF
>TRBJ1-2|TRBV5-4
CASSLEDSRGDGYTF
>TRBJ1-1|TRBV7-9
CASSSGVTEAFF
>TRBJ2-7|TRBV5-1
CASSRNSGSPYEQYF
>TRBJ1-1|TRBV5-6
CASTRESLNTEAFF
>TRBJ2-7|TRBV6-5
CASSSSGPKKGQYF
>TRBJ1-4|TRBV15
CATSGRTSPEKLFF
>TRBJ2-1|TRBV12-2
CASRLERLAGGNEQFF
>TRBJ1-1|TRBV28
CASSPRQGTEAFF
>TRBJ2-7|TRBV7-9
CASSPTTGTSPYEQYF
>TRBJ2-1|TRBV5-1
CASEEGQGYNEQFF
>TRBJ1-4|TRBV19
CASSADITTNEKLFF
>TRBJ2-7|TRBV28
CASSLDVGAREQYF
>TRBJ1-5|TRBV5-5
CASSFGNQPQHF
>TRBJ1-1|TRBV12-5
CASGLQQGRTEAFF
>TRBJ2-7|TRBV6-1
CASSEGGAAYYEQYF
>TRBJ1-1|TRBV10-3
CAISQGLNTEAFF
>TRBJ1-2|TRBV5-6
CASRADRIHGYTF
>TRBJ2-2|TRBV28
CASSSTEGLLNTGELFF
>TRBJ2-7|TRBV9
CASSVGTDSYEQYF
>TRBJ2-1|TRBV10-1
CASSMHTYNEQFF
>TRBJ2-7|TRBV4-2
CASSSQTGQGAYEQYF
>TRBJ1-2|TRBV28
CASNLQGWYGYTF
>TRBJ2-5|TRBV2
CASSAQREQYF
>TRBJ2-1|TRBV2
CASRPTLSANEQFF
>TRBJ1-1|TRBV27
CASSPGQGNTEAFF
>TRBJ1-4|TRBV5-1
CASSAGQGFSDEKLFF
>TRBJ1-1|TRBV29-1
CSGKTQGPRTEAFF
>TRBJ2-4|TRBV11-2
CASSLDLKRYIQYF
>TRBJ1-5|TRBV6-5
CASSYDNVQPQHF
>TRBJ2-7|TRBV15
CATHPSRDSTYEQYF
>TRBJ1-2|TRBV27
CARARDRDCYGYTF
>TRBJ2-5|TRBV5-6
CASSLGGQILRETQYF
>TRBJ1-1|TRBV6-5
CASSYETGPTTEAFF
>TRBJ2-7|TRBV12-2
CASRRGTREDEQYF
>TRBJ1-2|TRBV29-1
CSVATGPNLTF